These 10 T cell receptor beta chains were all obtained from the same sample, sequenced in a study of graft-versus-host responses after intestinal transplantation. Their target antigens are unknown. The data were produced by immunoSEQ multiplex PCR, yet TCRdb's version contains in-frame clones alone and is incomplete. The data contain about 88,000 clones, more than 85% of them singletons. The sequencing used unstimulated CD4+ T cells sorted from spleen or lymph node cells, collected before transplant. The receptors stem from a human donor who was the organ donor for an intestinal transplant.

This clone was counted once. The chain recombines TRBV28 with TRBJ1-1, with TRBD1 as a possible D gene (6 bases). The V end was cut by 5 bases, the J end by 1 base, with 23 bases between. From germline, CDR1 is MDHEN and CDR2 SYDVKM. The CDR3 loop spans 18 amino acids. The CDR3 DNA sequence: TGTGCCAGCAGTAGGGGCCCACAGGGAAGCGTCAGGAACACTGAAGCTTTCTTT. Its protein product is CASSRGPQGSVRNTEAFF.

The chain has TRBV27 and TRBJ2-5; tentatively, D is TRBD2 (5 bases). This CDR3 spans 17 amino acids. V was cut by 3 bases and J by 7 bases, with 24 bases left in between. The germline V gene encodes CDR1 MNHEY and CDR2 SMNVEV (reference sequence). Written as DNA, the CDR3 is TGTGCCAGCAGTTTCTTTATATGGCTAGCCGACTGGGGGACCCAGTACTTC. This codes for CASSFFIWLADWGTQYF.

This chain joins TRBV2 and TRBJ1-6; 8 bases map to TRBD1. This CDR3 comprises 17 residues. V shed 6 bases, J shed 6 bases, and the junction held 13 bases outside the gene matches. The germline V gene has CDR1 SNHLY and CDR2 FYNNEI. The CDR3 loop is CASSERTGILSNSPLHF. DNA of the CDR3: TGTGCCAGCAGCGAACGGACAGGGATCCTCTCTAATTCACCCCTCCACTTT.

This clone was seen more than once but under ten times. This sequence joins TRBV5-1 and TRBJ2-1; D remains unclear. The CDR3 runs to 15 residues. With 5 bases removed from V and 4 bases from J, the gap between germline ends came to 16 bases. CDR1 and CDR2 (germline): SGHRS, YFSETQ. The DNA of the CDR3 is TGCGCCAGCAGTTCCCTTCAAGCGTCTTACAATGAGCAGTTCTTC. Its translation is CASSSLQASYNEQFF.

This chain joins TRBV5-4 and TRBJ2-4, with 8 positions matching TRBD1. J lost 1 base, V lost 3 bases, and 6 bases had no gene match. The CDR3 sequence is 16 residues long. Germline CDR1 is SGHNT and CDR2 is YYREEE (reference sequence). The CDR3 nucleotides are TGTGCCAGCAGCTCGGACAGGGTGGGTGCCAAAAACATTCAGTACTTC. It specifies CASSSDRVGAKNIQYF.

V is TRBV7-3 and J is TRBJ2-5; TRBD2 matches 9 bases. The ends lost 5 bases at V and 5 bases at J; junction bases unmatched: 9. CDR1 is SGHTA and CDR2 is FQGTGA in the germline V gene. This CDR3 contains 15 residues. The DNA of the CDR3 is TGTGCCAGCAGCCACAAGCGGGGGGACGGGGAGACCCAGTACTTC. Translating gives CASSHKRGDGETQYF.

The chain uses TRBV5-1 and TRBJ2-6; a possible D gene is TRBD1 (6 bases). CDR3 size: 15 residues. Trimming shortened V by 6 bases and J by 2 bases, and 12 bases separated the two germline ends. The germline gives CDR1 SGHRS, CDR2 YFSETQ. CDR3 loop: CASTSNRAGANVLTF. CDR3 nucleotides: TGCGCCAGCACCTCAAACAGGGCTGGGGCCAACGTCCTGACTTTC.

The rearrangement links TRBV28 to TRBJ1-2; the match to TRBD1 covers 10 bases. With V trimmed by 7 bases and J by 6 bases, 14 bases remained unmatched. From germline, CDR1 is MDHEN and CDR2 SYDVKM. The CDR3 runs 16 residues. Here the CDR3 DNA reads TGTGCCAGCAACAGAAACGGACAGGGGGTTTCTGATGGCTACACCTTC. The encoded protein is CASNRNGQGVSDGYTF.

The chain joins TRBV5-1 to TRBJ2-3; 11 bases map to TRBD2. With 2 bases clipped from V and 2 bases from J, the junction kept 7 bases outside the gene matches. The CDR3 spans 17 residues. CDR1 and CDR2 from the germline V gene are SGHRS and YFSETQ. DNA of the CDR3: TGCGCCAGCAGCTTCCCCCTAGCGGGGGGAACCACAGATACGCAGTATTTT. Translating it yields CASSFPLAGGTTDTQYF.

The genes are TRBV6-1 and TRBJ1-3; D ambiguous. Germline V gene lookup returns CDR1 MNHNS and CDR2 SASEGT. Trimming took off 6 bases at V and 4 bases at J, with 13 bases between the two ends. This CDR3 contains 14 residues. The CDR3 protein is CASSGSVSGNTIYF. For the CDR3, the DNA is TGTGCCAGCAGCGGGTCAGTGTCAGGAAACACCATATATTTT.